These T cell receptor beta chains were read from a single sample in a study of OX40 agonist ivuxolimab in advanced cancers. TCRdb's copy holds only in-frame clones and misses some; the assay was immunoSEQ multiplex PCR. Of about 26,000 clones listed, 76% were seen once; the top ten hold roughly 13%. The source material was CD4+ or CD8+ T cells sorted from blood, sampled in a trial of the OX40 agonist ivuxolimab. These receptors were taken from an adult with an advanced solid tumor such as melanoma, head and neck, liver or kidney cancer. Both conserved end residues are part of each CDR3. D genes are given only for firm matches. Some rows have no size entry. The others give once, few or many, or a class for an expanded clone.

>TRBJ2-7|TRBV4-1|TRBD2|-
TGCGCCAGCAGCCGGGAGGGCCGAATCGGGGCCTCCTACGAGCAGTACTTC
CASSREGRIGASYEQYF
>TRBJ1-2|TRBV19|-|few
TGTGCCAGTAGGGGACAACTCTATGGCTACACCTTC
CASRGQLYGYTF
>TRBJ2-7|TRBV6-1|TRBD1|few
TGTGCCAGCAGTGCCCGGACAGGGGAGGAGCAGTACTTC
CASSARTGEEQYF
>TRBJ1-5|TRBV14|-|-
TGTGCCAGCAGCCAAGGGGGGAGGAATCAGCCCCAGCATTTT
CASSQGGRNQPQHF
>TRBJ2-7|TRBV9|TRBD1|few
TGTGCCAGCAGCACCCGGGACAGGGCAGGGGAGCAGTACTTC
CASSTRDRAGEQYF
>TRBJ2-7|TRBV5-6|-|-
TGTGCCAGCAGCAGGAGCCCTAGGGCCAGCTACGAGCAGTACTTC
CASSRSPRASYEQYF
>TRBJ1-2|TRBV18|TRBD1|-
TGTGCCAGCTCACTTGGGACAGGGGACTATGGCTACACCTTC
CASSLGTGDYGYTF
>TRBJ1-2|TRBV7-3|-|-
TGTGCCAGCAGCTCCCATCTCGGGGACTATGGCTACACCTTC
CASSSHLGDYGYTF
>TRBJ2-1|TRBV7-3|TRBD2|-
TGTGCCAGCAGCTCCGGGCTACTAGCGGGCTACTCCTACAATGAGCAGTTCTTC
CASSSGLLAGYSYNEQFF
>TRBJ2-4|TRBV28|TRBD1|-
TGTGCCAGCAGTTCGCCCAAAAGAGGGACAGGGGGCTACAAAAACATTCAGTACTTC
CASSSPKRGTGGYKNIQYF
>TRBJ2-5|TRBV2|-|-
TGTGCCAGCAAGGGGCAGGCGGAGACCCAGTACTTC
CASKGQAETQYF
>TRBJ2-1|TRBV10-3|-|-
TGTGCCACCGCAGGGGATCGGAATGAGCAGTTCTTC
CATAGDRNEQFF
>TRBJ2-1|TRBV6-1|-|-
TGTGCCAGCAGTGAAGTTAACAGGATCCTTTACAATGAGCAGTTCTTC
CASSEVNRILYNEQFF
>TRBJ2-7|TRBV21-1|-|-
TGTGCCAGCAGCAAAGCTCAGAGCTCCTACGAGCAGTACTTC
CASSKAQSSYEQYF
>TRBJ2-3|TRBV11-2|TRBD1|-
TGTGCCAGCAGCTTAGGTGACAGGGGTTGGGATACGCAGTATTTT
CASSLGDRGWDTQYF
>TRBJ1-2|TRBV14|-|-
TGTGCCAGCAGCCATGGGGGTCAGAGGATTAACTATGGCTACACCTTC
CASSHGGQRINYGYTF
>TRBJ1-4|TRBV15|-|-
TGTGCCACCAGCAGAGATGACGGGGGCAGGGCTAATGAAAAACTGTTTTTT
CATSRDDGGRANEKLFF
>TRBJ2-1|TRBV5-1|TRBD1|few
TGCGCCAGCAGCTTGCTCAGGGGGTCCTACAATGAGCAGTTCTTC
CASSLLRGSYNEQFF
>TRBJ1-6|TRBV30|TRBD1|-
TGTGCCTGGAGTTTCGGGACAGTTGACTATTCACCCCTCCACTTT
CAWSFGTVDYSPLHF
>TRBJ1-6|TRBV6-1|TRBD1|-
TGTGCCAGCACTTCGGGACAGGGGGGTTCACCCCTCCACTTT
CASTSGQGGSPLHF
>TRBJ1-1|TRBV18|-|-
TGTGCCAGCTCACCAGTAAGTAACACTGAAGCTTTCTTT
CASSPVSNTEAFF
>TRBJ2-2|TRBV19|-|-
TGTGCCAGTACCTCCAGCGGGTCAGCGAACACCGGGGAGCTGTTTTTT
CASTSSGSANTGELFF
>TRBJ2-4|TRBV29-1|-|-
TGCAGCGTTCAGGAGAAAAACATTCAGTACTTC
CSVQEKNIQYF